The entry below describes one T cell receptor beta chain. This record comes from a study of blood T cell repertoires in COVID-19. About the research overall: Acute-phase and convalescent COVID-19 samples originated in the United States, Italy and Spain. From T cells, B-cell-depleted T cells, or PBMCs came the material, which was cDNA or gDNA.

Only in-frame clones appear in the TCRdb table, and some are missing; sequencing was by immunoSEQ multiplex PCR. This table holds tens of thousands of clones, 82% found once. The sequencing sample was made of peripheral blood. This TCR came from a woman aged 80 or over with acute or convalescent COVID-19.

CDR3 DNA: TGTGCCAGCAGCGCAACAGGGGGCTTGATGAACACTGAAGCTTTCTTT. Protein sequence: CASSATGGLMNTEAFF. This sequence joins TRBV7-2 and TRBJ1-1; the match to TRBD1 covers 9 bases. This CDR3 spans 16 amino acids. Germline trimming cut 5 bases from V and 0 bases from J; bases unmatched to any gene: 7. The germline gives CDR1 SGHTA, CDR2 FQGNSA.